The T cell receptor (beta chain) under discussion was sequenced for a study of control samples from healthy donors and cancer patients. The assay was immunoSEQ multiplex PCR, and TCRdb's table has in-frame clones only and misses some. The data contain 93,000 or so clones, around 89% of them singletons. Trimming left V 4 bases short and J 0 bases short, with 11 bases between. Germline values: CDR1 SGHRS, CDR2 YFSETQ. The CDR3 is 15 residues long. The receptor's source is a man aged 55 to 70 with lung cancer. Specimen: PBMCs. The chain links TRBV5-1 to TRBJ1-3, with D possibly matching TRBD1 (5 bases). The CDR3, as DNA: TGCGCCAGCAGCCCTGACAGTAACTCTGGAAACACCATATATTTT. Translated, it gives CASSPDSNSGNTIYF.